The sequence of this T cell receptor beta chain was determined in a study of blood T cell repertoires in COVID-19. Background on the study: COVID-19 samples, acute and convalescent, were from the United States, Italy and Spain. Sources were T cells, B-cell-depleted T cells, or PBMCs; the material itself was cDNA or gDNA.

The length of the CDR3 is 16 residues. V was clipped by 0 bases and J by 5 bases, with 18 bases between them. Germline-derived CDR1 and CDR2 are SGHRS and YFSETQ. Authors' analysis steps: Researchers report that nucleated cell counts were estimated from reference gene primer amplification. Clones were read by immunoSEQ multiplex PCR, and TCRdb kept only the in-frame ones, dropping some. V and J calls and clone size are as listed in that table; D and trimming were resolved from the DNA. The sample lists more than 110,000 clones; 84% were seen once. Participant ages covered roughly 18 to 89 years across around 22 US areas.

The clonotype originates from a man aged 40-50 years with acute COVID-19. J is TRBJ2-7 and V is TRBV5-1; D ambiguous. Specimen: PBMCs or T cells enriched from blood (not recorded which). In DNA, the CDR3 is TGCGCCAGCAGCTTGGATATTGGGCCAAACCTCCACGAGCAGTACTTC. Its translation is CASSLDIGPNLHEQYF.